This record concerns one T cell receptor beta chain sequence. Its antigen is not known. Nominally healthy donors provided the samples, though records likely missed some immune exposures. This sample is drawn from a study of cytomegalovirus exposure and HLA in healthy donors. Study findings and constraints: In an earlier analysis, about 90% or about 30%: the productive usage of most TCR beta V segments.

Germline CDR1 reads SGDLS; CDR2 reads YYNGEE. Trimming removed 2 bases from V and 9 bases from J, with 9 bases in between. The CDR3 extends over 12 amino acids. PCR employed 60 Vbeta and 13 Jbeta primers. Produced via immunoSEQ multiplex PCR; TCRdb's table is partial and in-frame only. The table includes almost 200,000 clones, roughly 83% detected once. V and J are TRBV9 and TRBJ2-1; D possibly corresponds to TRBD1 (6 bases). The sample consisted of PBMCs. This clonotype originated in a male donor in good health and CMV-seropositive. DNA of the CDR3: TGTGCCAGCAGCGTGCAACAGGGTGAGCAGTTCTTC. The encoded protein is CASSVQQGEQFF.